This T cell receptor beta chain was identified during a study of Graves' ophthalmopathy and Graves' hyperthyroidism. The wider study: The blood sample was drawn at first diagnosis and before any treatment.

The authors amplified TCR beta CDR3 regions from RNA transcripts. Investigators did first-round RT-PCR with HTBI primers, then second-round multiplex PCR. TCRdb reanalysed the multiplex PCR reads using MiXCR and keeps one entry per CDR3 protein. The table records some 370,000 distinct CDR3 sequences, about 18% of them present only once. Establishment of the diagnosis relied upon clinical symptoms, serum thyroxine, TRAb, thyroid ultrasound and orbital computed tomography. Ten or more counts support this clonotype. Input material: peripheral blood. This sequence originates from an adult woman with stable Graves' hyperthyroidism.

The CDR3 sequence is CASSRDAIGRDTEAFF. The CDR3 coding sequence is TGTGCCAGCAGTCGAGACGCAATAGGACGGGACACTGAAGCTTTCTTT. V is TRBV12-3 or TRBV12-4 and J is TRBJ1-1, with no clear D. Trimming stripped 5 bases from V and 3 bases from J, with 19 bases between. The CDR3 contains 16 residues.